The present TCR beta chain was sequenced within a study of cytotoxic CD8 clonotypes in ibrutinib-treated CLL. Study details: Investigators reported around 25 partial and 2 complete responses; after median roughly 63 months, about 15 patients remained remitted and about twelve progressed. Treatment had run for a median about twelve months, range 6 to 36, when response samples were taken.

Comment on this clone: Its antigen is unidentified.

Depth targeted 1 in 200,000 to 1 in 1 million T cells, averaging 10x coverage per clonotype. Profiling relied on immunoSEQ multiplex PCR, and the TCRdb table lists in-frame clones only, not all of them. The sample yields approximately 33,000 clones, approximately 70% seen once. Germline V gene data show CDR1 as SGHRS and CDR2 as YFSETQ. The V segment lost 4 bases and the J segment 2 bases; nucleotides outside the gene matches: 7. This CDR3 has 15 residues. Findings and limits, study-wide: Patients showed higher baseline clonality than age-matched healthy donors, and it tracked circulating CD8+ T-cell counts.

The chain links TRBV5-1 to TRBJ1-1; 8 bases agree with TRBD1. The material sequenced was PBMCs, taken before ibrutinib treatment. The sequence was obtained from a human donor with chronic lymphocytic leukemia. The DNA of the CDR3 is TGCGCCAGCAGCCAGACGACAGGGGTTAACACTGAAGCTTTCTTT. It yields the protein CASSQTTGVNTEAFF. The entire variable domain, with the rest obtained from reference TRBV5-1 and TRBJ1-1, is as follows: KAGVTQTPRYLIKTRGQQVTLSCSPISGHRSVSWYQQTPGQGLQFLFEYFSETQRNKGNFPGRFSGRQFSNSRSEMNVSTLELGDSALYLCASSQTTGVNTEAFFGQGTRLTVV.